These 15 T cell receptor beta chains originate from one sample sequenced in a study of CD8+CD57+ T cells in acquired aplastic anemia. Genomic DNA constituted the template upon which TCR beta VDJ and CDR3 profiling was performed. One entry per CDR3 protein, called by TCRdb with MiXCR from the reads. The sample lists under 200,000 distinct CDR3 sequences; around half were seen once. Whoever was chosen for sequencing had shown CD8+CD57+ cell expansion by flow cytometry. Input material: sorted CD4+, CD8+, or CD8+CD57+ T cells (not recorded which) from PBMCs. The receptors shown here come from a human donor with aplastic anemia.

This clonotype was seen repeatedly, ten times or more. The V and J genes are TRBV7-2 and TRBJ2-5, with 8 bases identical to TRBD2. Germline V gives CDR1 SGHTA, CDR2 FQGNSA. The length of the CDR3 is 15 residues. Trimming cost V 4 bases and J 2 bases; bases outside gene matches: 6. CDR3 sequence (DNA): TGTGCCAGCAGCTCCCCGGGGGGGGTACAAGAGACCCAGTACTTC. Translating gives CASSSPGGVQETQYF.

This clonotype was counted ten times or more. This chain uses TRBV14 with TRBJ1-1; 7 positions agree with TRBD1. The germline gives CDR1 SGHDN, CDR2 FVKESK. This CDR3 region has 14 residues. After removal of 4 bases from V and 3 bases from J, the junction contained 5 bases not matched to a gene. Here the CDR3 DNA reads TGTGCCAGCAGCCCACAGGGGTTGGACACTGAAGCTTTCTTT. It codes for CASSPQGLDTEAFF.

Of note for this clonotype: Its ends do not fully match the called genes, so a read error is possible. V gene TRBV11-2 combines with J gene TRBJ2-5; TRBD2 agrees at 11 bases. Germline CDR1 SGHAT, CDR2 FQNNGV. The CDR3 is 17 residues long. This CDR3 reads CAGSSSLAGGGQETQYF. The CDR3 coding sequence is TGTGCCGGCAGCTCATCCCTAGCGGGGGGAGGTCAAGAGACCCAGTACTTC.

This clonotype was found a few times. This chain connects TRBV4-2 to TRBJ2-3, with 7 positions matching TRBD2. V trimming: 5 bases; J trimming: 1 base; junction bases outside the gene matches: 9. This CDR3 spans 16 amino acids. Germline values: CDR1 LGHNA, CDR2 YNFKEQ. The CDR3 spells CASSKPQGGGTDTQYF. CDR3 in DNA: TGTGCCAGCAGCAAACCTCAGGGAGGGGGCACAGATACGCAGTATTTT.

This clonotype was counted only a few times. The chain recombines TRBV10-1 with TRBJ2-2; the D is unclear. Trimming shortened V by 5 bases and J by 6 bases, and 13 bases separated the two germline ends. CDR1 WNHNN and CDR2 SYGVQD come from the germline V gene (reference sequence). This CDR3 has 14 residues. For the CDR3, the DNA is TGCGCCAGCAGTTTGGACGATAAGCCCGGGGAGCTGTTTTTT. Residues: CASSLDDKPGELFF.

This clonotype was counted at least ten times. The chain links TRBV9 to TRBJ1-3, with TRBD1 matching 9 bases. Unmatched junction bases numbered 9, after V lost 4 bases and J lost 4 bases. This CDR3 is 16 amino acids long. From germline, CDR1 is SGDLS and CDR2 YYNGEE. This chain's CDR3 is CASSPLTGGMGNTIYF. The CDR3, as DNA: TGTGCCAGCAGCCCTCTGACAGGGGGTATGGGAAACACCATATATTTT.

This chain links TRBV4-2 with TRBJ2-7; 7 positions match TRBD2. With 1 base clipped from V and 2 bases from J, the junction kept 2 bases outside the gene matches. Germline CDR1 LGHNA, CDR2 YNFKEQ. The CDR3 extends over 14 amino acids. The CDR3 sequence: CASSQVGGAYEQYF. The CDR3 nucleotides read TGTGCCAGCAGCCAAGTGGGGGGGGCCTACGAGCAGTACTTC.

This clonotype was detected only once. This chain links TRBV19 with TRBJ1-2, with D perhaps TRBD1 (6 bases). The CDR3 totals 15 residues. Trimming cost V 4 bases and J 1 base, with 13 bases left between them. The V gene's germline CDR1 is LNHDA and CDR2 SQIVND (reference sequence). The CDR3 nucleotides are TGTGCCAGTAGTACCAAAACAGGGATTAACTATGGCTACACCTTC. It codes for CASSTKTGINYGYTF.

The CDR3 nucleotides read TGCAGTGCTAGAAGGGACACTGAAGCTTTCTTT. This gives the protein CSARRDTEAFF. The J gene is TRBJ1-1, the V gene TRBV20-1, with unresolved D. Germline V gene data show CDR1 as DFQATT and CDR2 as SNEGSKA (reference sequence). Trimming cost V 2 bases and J 3 bases, with 4 bases left between them. CDR3 size: 11 residues.

This clonotype occurred a few times. CDR3 in amino acids: CASSLRDTNQPQHF. Written as DNA, the CDR3 is TGTGCCAGTAGCCTCCGGGACACCAATCAGCCCCAGCATTTT. The V call is TRBV19, the J call TRBJ1-5; D might be TRBD1 (6 bases). The CDR3 runs 14 residues. Germline CDR1 is LNHDA and CDR2 is SQIVND (reference sequence). V was cut by 6 bases and J by 3 bases, with 12 bases left in between.

The chain carries TRBV20-1 and TRBJ2-5, with 10 bases lining up with TRBD1. The germline gives CDR1 DFQATT, CDR2 SNEGSKA (reference sequence). Trimming at V came to 5 bases and at J to 5 bases, leaving 8 bases not matched to a gene. The CDR3 loop spans 14 amino acids. CDR3 DNA sequence: TGCAGTGCTGGGAGGACAGGGGGAGGGGAGACCCAGTACTTC. Encoded protein: CSAGRTGGGETQYF.

This clonotype was found many times. The rearrangement joins TRBV14 to TRBJ1-4; D is unresolved. V was pared by 0 bases and J by 5 bases, with 10 bases between. From germline, CDR1 is SGHDN and CDR2 FVKESK. This CDR3 region has 15 residues. This CDR3 is CASSQDAGGNEKLFF. CDR3 DNA sequence: TGTGCCAGCAGCCAAGATGCGGGAGGGAATGAAAAACTGTTTTTT. The variable domain in full, with the rest retrieved from reference TRBV14 and TRBJ1-4, is EAGVTQFPSHSVIEKGQTVTLRCDPISGHDNLYWYRRVMGKEIKFLLHFVKESKQDESGMPNNRFLAERTGGTYSTLKVQPAELEDSGVYFCASSQDAGGNEKLFFGSGTQLSVL.

This clonotype was seen at least ten times. The chain carries TRBV5-5 and TRBJ2-7; a weak D match, TRBD1 (5 bases). The V gene lost 2 bases and the J gene lost 4 bases, with 10 bases spanning the gap. The germline gives CDR1 SGHKS, CDR2 YYEKEE (reference sequence). This CDR3 contains 13 residues. CDR3 loop: CASSFWQGYEQYF. For the CDR3, the DNA is TGTGCCAGCAGCTTTTGGCAGGGTTACGAGCAGTACTTC.

The rearrangement uses TRBV5-4 and TRBJ2-3, with D tentatively TRBD1 (6 bases). Trimming took 2 bases from V and 3 from J, leaving 10 bases between them. This CDR3 has 14 amino acids. The germline CDR1 and CDR2 sequences are SGHNT and YYREEE (reference sequence). The CDR3 DNA reads TGTGCCAGCAGCTTAACAGGGATTACAGATACGCAGTATTTT. It is translated as CASSLTGITDTQYF.

This clonotype was seen at least ten times. V is TRBV5-6 and J is TRBJ2-5, with D possibly called TRBD1 or TRBD2 (5 bases each). Germline V gene data show CDR1 as SGHDT and CDR2 as YYEEEE. This CDR3 spans 12 amino acids. Trimming took 4 bases from V and 7 from J, leaving 11 bases between them. The CDR3, as DNA: TGTGCCAGCAGCCTAAGTGGGGGGACCCAGTACTTC. Its translation: CASSLSGGTQYF.